The T cell receptor beta chain under discussion was sequenced for a study of CD8 T cells in ankylosing spondylitis (dated by TCRdb to between 2016 and 2019). As for the study more broadly: To find TCR variants linked to disease, the study profiled T cell receptor beta repertoires in ankylosing spondylitis patients and healthy donors. The full study cohort comprised 25 ankylosing spondylitis patients and 85 to 120 healthy donors. Peripheral blood samples were taken, and synovial fluid was additionally collected from ankylosing spondylitis patients. Results and caveats for the whole study, not just this receptor: In peripheral blood, the disease-linked clones were found at relatively low frequencies and had a CD8+ phenotype. According to the report, matched synovial fluid samples from ankylosing spondylitis patients were significantly enriched for the disease-linked clones. A TCR beta motif made up of eight highly homologous amino acid variants appeared to be characteristic of blood from ankylosing spondylitis patients. Some motif variants had previously been reported in the synovial fluid and blood of reactive arthritis patients, which suggests shared mechanisms of disease initiation.

TCRdb records Illumina HiSeq 2500 as the sequencer. Quantitative 5'-RACE with molecular barcodes was the method used to prepare the TCR beta libraries. In the authors' own workflow: Disease-linked TCR variants were identified with a new computational method built on a probabilistic model of VDJ rearrangement. TCRdb handled the public reads itself, with Q25 trimming in fastp and clone calling in MiXCR, and kept productive beta chains. When rows share a CDR3 protein, they turn into one entry using the most common DNA and genes. The V and J calls were not made by the authors but by TCRdb's processing. The sample yields roughly 470,000 distinct CDR3 sequences; more than 25% were counted once. The top ten constitute 0.89% of the sample. In this sample, this clonotype turned up a few times. No antigen is known for it. Base quality data are lacking; no much larger clone is found one base away. V and J are truncated by 0 bases and 4 bases respectively, leaving an intervening sequence of 12 bases. CDR1 LNHNV and CDR2 YYDKDF are derived from the germline V gene (reference sequence). The CDR3 numbers 15 residues from cysteine through phenylalanine. The sequence is cut down to CDR3 DNA, 45 bases in frame from base 1.

This receptor chain uses TRBV15 and TRBJ1-2; the D segment could be TRBD1, given 6 matching bases. This clonotype originated in a male donor with ankylosing spondylitis. The sample was blood, either unsorted or a sorted T cell fraction (not recorded which). The CDR3 amino acid sequence is: CATSREGTTLYGYTF. The bases are TGTGCCACCAGCAGAGAGGGGACAACTCTCTATGGCTACACCTTC.